These 7 T cell receptor beta chains came from one sample sequenced in a study of blood T cells in healthy people across ages. The use of a sample-barcoded 5' primer and a J-beta primer mix characterized a second PCR of roughly 7 to 11 cycles. TCRdb used MiXCR to reprocess the 5' RACE reads, holding one entry per CDR3 protein. The sample consists of about 1,400,000 distinct CDR3 sequences, almost 60% of them appearing once. The sequencing sample was made of blood. These receptors were collected from a man younger than 35 in good health.

The chain has TRBV9 and TRBJ2-3; D is unresolved. V lost 1 base, J lost 5 bases, and 8 bases lay in between. CDR3 length equals 13 residues. Germline CDR1 SGDLS, CDR2 YYNGEE. The DNA for the CDR3 is TGTGCCAGCAGCGTAACCCTGCAAGATACGCAGTATTTT. Amino acids: CASSVTLQDTQYF. The complete variable domain, with remaining parts taken from reference TRBV9 and TRBJ2-3, reads DSGVTQTPKHLITATGQRVTLRCSPRSGDLSVYWYQQSLDQGLQFLIQYYNGEERAKGNILERFSAQQFPDLHSELNLSSLELGDSALYFCASSVTLQDTQYFGPGTRLTVL.

Here the CDR3 reads CASSGGVGGAFF. The CDR3 DNA is TGTGCCAGCAGCGGTGGGGTCGGGGGAGCTTTCTTT. The chain is built from TRBV25-1 and TRBJ1-1; possibly TRBD1 for D (5 bases). The CDR3 is 12 residues long. V lost 6 bases and J 10 bases, leaving 15 bases between the germline ends. CDR1 is MGHDK and CDR2 is SYGVNS in the germline V gene.

V gene TRBV29-1 combines with J gene TRBJ1-1; D remains unclear. Germline V gene lookup returns CDR1 SQVTM and CDR2 ANQGSEA. CDR3 size: 10 residues. V dropped 3 bases and J dropped 10 bases, with 9 bases sitting between them. CDR3: CSVDPLGAFF. The CDR3 DNA sequence: TGCAGCGTTGACCCCTTAGGAGCTTTCTTT. Complete variable domain (other parts from reference TRBV29-1 and TRBJ1-1): SAVISQKPSRDICQRGTSLTIQCQVDSQVTMMFWYRQQPGQSLTLIATANQGSEATYESGFVIDKFPISRPNLTFSTLTVSNMSPEDSSIYLCSVDPLGAFFGQGTRLTVV.

This clonotype has only a few counts. This rearrangement joins TRBV4-3 to TRBJ2-3, with D possibly matching TRBD1 (6 bases). Germline V CDR1 and CDR2: LGHNA, YSLEER. V was shortened by 3 bases and J by 2 bases, with 12 bases between the two germline ends. The CDR3 loop spans 15 amino acids. CDR3 region: CASSQGAQVTDTQYF. The CDR3 DNA reads TGCGCCAGCAGCCAGGGGGCACAGGTCACAGATACGCAGTATTTT.

The V and J genes are TRBV6-5 and TRBJ1-1, with TRBD1 identical over 8 bases. Germline V CDR1 and CDR2: MNHEY, SVGAGI. This CDR3 is 15 amino acids long. V was pared by 6 bases and J by 4 bases, with 10 bases of the junction left unmatched. The DNA for the CDR3 is TGTGCCAGCAGAACGACAGGGGAGTTGGGCACTGAAGCTTTCTTT. Encoded protein: CASRTTGELGTEAFF.

This clonotype was observed a single time. The V gene is TRBV6-1, the J gene TRBJ1-2; D unclear. V dropped 2 bases and J dropped 0 bases, with 16 bases sitting between them. Germline CDR1 is MNHNS and CDR2 is SASEGT. This CDR3 comprises 17 residues. The CDR3 sequence: CASSERSSGDPNYGYTF. CDR3 nucleotides: TGTGCCAGCAGTGAAAGGTCTTCCGGGGATCCTAACTATGGCTACACCTTC.

The rearrangement links TRBV15 to TRBJ2-5, with D possibly TRBD1 on 6 matching bases. Trimming stripped 1 base from V and 4 bases from J, with 13 bases between. CDR3 size: 15 residues. Germline V gene data show CDR1 as LNHNV and CDR2 as YYDKDF (reference sequence). The CDR3 spells CATSRGQGSRETQYF. As DNA, the CDR3 is TGTGCCACCAGCAGAGGCCAGGGGAGTAGAGAGACCCAGTACTTC.